The clone carrying this T cell receptor beta chain was seen a few times. In the original processing: Estimation of nucleated cell counts relied on the amplification of reference gene primers. Assay: immunoSEQ multiplex PCR; the TCRdb copy retains only in-frame clones and omits some. The DNA gave D and trimming, while V, J and clone size come from that table. The sample consists of roughly 100,000 clones, 84% of them appearing once. The source of the sample is a study of blood T cell repertoires in COVID-19. Study as a whole: The study drew acute and convalescent COVID-19 samples from the United States, Italy and Spain.

The ends were cut back, 4 bases at V and 0 bases at J, with 4 bases in the middle. Germline V gene data show CDR1 as LGHDT and CDR2 as YNNKEL (reference sequence). This CDR3 has 13 amino acids. The specimen sequenced was peripheral blood. The chain carries TRBV3-1 (or the pseudogene TRBV3-2) and TRBJ1-5; D remains ambiguous. This sequence originates from a human donor in a cohort sampled during active COVID-19. The CDR3 region is CASSRASNQPQHF. In nucleotides, the CDR3 is TGTGCCAGCAGCCGGGCTAGCAATCAGCCCCAGCATTTT.